This TCR beta chain was observed in a study of T-cell reconstitution after alpha-beta-depleted transplantation in children. Study-wide points: The main origin of T-cell counts and diversity one year after transplant was newly produced T cells. After transplant, high TCRbeta diversity at day 60 in some patients arose from surviving recipient T cells and thymic progenitors.

This CDR3 comprises 15 residues. The V gene end was trimmed by 2 bases and the J gene end by 1 base; junction bases not matched to a gene: 6. Germline lookup yields CDR1 SQVTM and CDR2 ANQGSEA. This clonotype was counted ten times or more. The antigen is unknown. Unique molecular identifiers were incorporated into the prepared TCRbeta library. In TCRdb, the PCR reads were re-called with MiXCR into one record per CDR3 protein. The sample contains nearly 250,000 distinct CDR3 sequences, under 9.5% of which appear only once. The sequence derives from a male patient younger than 18 who had a stem cell transplant for acute lymphoblastic leukemia, so the T cells may come from the graft donor. Material: PBMCs, mostly from graft donor cells, obtained 180 days after TCRalphabeta/CD19-depleted stem cell transplant. The chain is built from TRBV29-1 and TRBJ2-7, with 9 positions matching TRBD1. The CDR3 reads CSVEKLGQGSYEQYF. CDR3 DNA: TGCAGCGTTGAAAAACTGGGACAGGGATCCTACGAGCAGTACTTC.